This TCR beta chain emerged from a study of cytomegalovirus exposure and HLA in healthy donors. The PCR ran on 60 Vbeta and 13 Jbeta primers. Assay used: immunoSEQ multiplex PCR; TCRdb lists only in-frame clones, some missing. This repertoire includes tens of thousands of clones. The ends lost 1 base at V and 5 bases at J; junction bases unmatched: 6. This CDR3 region has 14 residues. Looked up from germline, CDR1 is GTSNPN and CDR2 is SVGIG (reference sequence). As for this clone: What it binds is not known.

Regarding the study as a whole: Among the CMV-associated chains, three were confirmed in vitro as specific for CMV antigens. Relative to the roughly 690-donor mean, N-insertions were reportedly fewer in an Asian-associated ancestry cluster in a later analysis.

The specimen was PBMCs. The TCR comes from a young man in good health and CMV-seropositive. This sequence joins TRBV30 and TRBJ2-5, with TRBD2 matching over 8 bases. The CDR3 loop reads CAWSEGGLVETQYF. The CDR3 DNA follows: TGTGCCTGGAGTGAAGGGGGACTAGTTGAGACCCAGTACTTC.